This entry lists 20 T cell receptor beta chains sequenced from one sample in a study of Ad26.COV2.S vaccination and SARS-CoV-2 variants. Stated treatment: some 20 received Ad26.COV2.S at low or high dose, single or two shots; roughly five received placebo; per-sample allocation not given. Sampling occurred on day 63 after the first vaccine or placebo injection. Method: immunoSEQ multiplex PCR; TCRdb's copy keeps in-frame clones and lacks some. The data show around 250,000 clones, roughly 87% seen once. Sequences were derived from peripheral blood, sampled in a trial of Ad26.COV2.S vaccine versus placebo. The receptors were gathered from a person between 18 and 65 years old who received the Ad26.COV2.S COVID-19 vaccine or a placebo.

This clone was seen just once. This sequence joins TRBV5-5 and TRBJ2-5, with D maybe TRBD2 (5 bases). CDR1 and CDR2 (germline): SGHKS, YYEKEE (reference sequence). This CDR3 has 16 amino acids. The V and J ends lost 2 bases and 0 bases respectively, with 14 bases between them. The CDR3 region is CASSFGPSRYQETQYF. CDR3 bases: TGTGCCAGCAGCTTCGGTCCTAGCAGATACCAAGAGACCCAGTACTTC.

The J gene is TRBJ2-2, the V gene TRBV18; possibly TRBD2 for D (6 bases). This CDR3 contains 15 residues. Germline V gene sequence: CDR1 KGHSH, CDR2 LQKENI. V was pared by 3 bases and J by 7 bases, with 15 bases between. As DNA, the CDR3 is TGTGCCAGCTCACCTCGGGGGTCGGAGGTCGGGGAGCTGTTTTTT. It yields the protein CASSPRGSEVGELFF. Based on the CDR3 plus reference TRBV18 and TRBJ2-2, the full variable domain is NAGVMQNPRHLVRRRGQEARLRCSPMKGHSHVYWYRQLPEEGLKFMVYLQKENIIDESGMPKERFSAEFPKEGPSILRIQQVVRGDSAAYFCASSPRGSEVGELFFGEGSRLTVL.

This chain links TRBV6-6 with TRBJ2-7, with TRBD2 matching 7 bases. The germline V gene encodes CDR1 MNHNY and CDR2 SVGAGI (reference sequence). J lost 2 bases, V lost 11 bases, and 6 bases had no gene match. There are 12 residues in the CDR3. CDR3 loop: CASGGTTYEQYF. The CDR3 bases are TGTGCCTCCGGGGGGACTACCTACGAGCAGTACTTC.

The CDR3 sequence is CASSVEEVGGWDGNFNYGYTF. DNA of the CDR3: TGTGCCAGCAGCGTAGAAGAGGTTGGGGGTTGGGACGGAAACTTCAACTATGGCTACACCTTC. This chain uses TRBV9 with TRBJ1-2; maybe TRBD1 (5 bases). V was cut by 0 bases and J by 2 bases, with 29 bases left in between. Per germline, CDR1 SGDLS and CDR2 YYNGEE. This CDR3 has 21 amino acids.

CDR3 nucleotides: TGTGCCAGCAGCTTGGTCCTAGCGGGGTACAATGAGCAGTTCTTC. It is translated as CASSLVLAGYNEQFF. This chain joins TRBV5-8 and TRBJ2-1, with 9 bases fitting TRBD2. There are 15 residues in the CDR3. Germline V gives CDR1 SGHTS, CDR2 YDEGEE. Losses at the gene ends were 0 bases for V and 4 bases for J; bases not matched to a gene: 2.

This clone was counted once. The genes are TRBV9 and TRBJ2-2; D is unclear. Germline V CDR1 and CDR2: SGDLS, YYNGEE. The CDR3 length is 12 residues. V gave up 2 bases and J gave up 4 bases, with 3 bases separating them. The CDR3 loop reads CASSVITGELFF. CDR3 in DNA: TGTGCCAGCAGCGTCATCACCGGGGAGCTGTTTTTT.

This sequence joins TRBV14 and TRBJ1-1; D unclear. The CDR3 length is 14 residues. Trimming stripped 2 bases from V and 0 bases from J, with 7 bases between. Germline CDR1 and CDR2: SGHDN and FVKESK. The CDR3 spells CASSQISLNTEAFF. Here the CDR3 DNA reads TGTGCCAGCAGCCAAATCTCCCTGAACACTGAAGCTTTCTTT.

The rearrangement joins TRBV9 to TRBJ2-1, with 8 nucleotides matching TRBD2. CDR3 length equals 15 residues. Per germline, CDR1 SGDLS and CDR2 YYNGEE. With V trimmed by 0 bases and J by 4 bases, 3 bases remained unmatched. The CDR3: CASSVELAGYNEQFF. The CDR3 nucleotides are TGTGCCAGCAGCGTAGAATTAGCGGGGTACAATGAGCAGTTCTTC. The variable domain in full, with the rest retrieved from reference TRBV9 and TRBJ2-1, is DSGVTQTPKHLITATGQRVTLRCSPRSGDLSVYWYQQSLDQGLQFLIQYYNGEERAKGNILERFSAQQFPDLHSELNLSSLELGDSALYFCASSVELAGYNEQFFGPGTRLTVL.

This chain connects TRBV10-1 to TRBJ1-5; TRBD1 is a possible D gene (6 bases). The V gene's germline CDR1 is WNHNN and CDR2 SYGVQD (reference sequence). The V and J ends lost 4 bases and 3 bases respectively, with 13 bases between them. This CDR3 is 15 amino acids long. The DNA of the CDR3 is TGCGCCAGCAGTGGCCAGGGGCCCCCCAATCAGCCCCAGCATTTT. It codes for CASSGQGPPNQPQHF.

The chain links TRBV6-2 or TRBV6-3 to TRBJ1-5, with D possibly TRBD1 on 6 matching bases. There are 17 residues in the CDR3. CDR1 and CDR2 (germline): MNHEY, SVGEGT. V was cut by 2 bases and J by 3 bases, with 17 bases left in between. CDR3 DNA: TGTGCCAGCAGTTACCGGGGCAGGGGATGGGTCAATCAGCCCCAGCATTTT. Translation: CASSYRGRGWVNQPQHF.

This clone was seen a handful of times. The rearrangement links TRBV20-1 to TRBJ2-5; D is uncertain. The V gene's germline CDR1 is DFQATT and CDR2 SNEGSKA (reference sequence). This CDR3 contains 12 residues. Trimming removed 3 bases at V and 5 bases at J, with 10 bases between. CDR3 region: CSASADAETQYF. The CDR3 DNA is TGCAGTGCTAGTGCTGACGCGGAGACCCAGTACTTC.

This chain links TRBV30 with TRBJ1-4, with D unclear. The CDR3 consists of 12 residues. V was clipped by 1 base and J by 8 bases, with 8 bases between them. Germline V gene sequence: CDR1 GTSNPN, CDR2 SVGIG (reference sequence). The CDR3 protein is CAWSGAVEKLFF. CDR3 in DNA: TGTGCCTGGAGTGGGGCTGTGGAAAAACTGTTTTTT.

The CDR3 DNA reads TGTGCCAGCAGTGGGAACAGGGTCGGCTACACCTTC. It yields the protein CASSGNRVGYTF. The V and J genes are TRBV25-1 and TRBJ1-2; D is possibly TRBD1 (6 bases). V dropped 4 bases and J dropped 8 bases, with 11 bases sitting between them. The germline CDR1 and CDR2 sequences are MGHDK and SYGVNS. CDR3 length equals 12 residues.

This chain connects TRBV10-1 to TRBJ2-7; D perhaps matches TRBD1 (5 bases). CDR3 length: 13 amino acids. Germline V CDR1 and CDR2: WNHNN, SYGVQD (reference sequence). The germline V and J ends were trimmed by 3 bases and 2 bases, with 8 bases remaining between them. CDR3 region: CASSDDRPYEQYV. The CDR3 DNA is TGCGCCAGCAGTGATGACAGACCCTACGAGCAGTACGTC.

This sequence joins TRBV7-8 and TRBJ1-2; the D is unclear. The germline V gene has CDR1 SGHVS and CDR2 FQNEAQ. V gave up 4 bases and J gave up 8 bases, with 8 bases separating them. The CDR3 is 11 amino acids. Here the CDR3 DNA reads TGTGCCAGCAGCTCGCGAGGGGGCTACACCTTC. Translating it yields CASSSRGGYTF.

The CDR3 bases are TGTGCCAGCAGCCCGGGACTAGCGGGAGGGATGGGTGAGACCCAGTACTTC. This encodes CASSPGLAGGMGETQYF. The chain uses TRBV7-2 and TRBJ2-5; 16 bases align to TRBD2. Germline V gene data show CDR1 as SGHTA and CDR2 as FQGNSA. This CDR3 has 17 amino acids. V lost 5 bases to trimming and J lost 5 bases; unmatched junction nucleotides: 8.

V usage is TRBV30 and J usage is TRBJ2-2; TRBD1 aligns across 9 bases. This CDR3 is built from 13 residues. Per germline, CDR1 GTSNPN and CDR2 SVGIG (reference sequence). Trimming took 5 bases from V and 5 from J; bases not matched to a gene: 3. The CDR3 sequence is CAWGTGRTGELFF. As DNA, the CDR3 is TGTGCCTGGGGGACAGGGCGAACCGGGGAGCTGTTTTTT.

The V call is TRBV3-1 (or the pseudogene TRBV3-2), the J call TRBJ1-2, with D tentatively TRBD1 (6 bases). Germline V gene sequence: CDR1 LGHDT, CDR2 YNNKEL (reference sequence). Between the trimmed V and J ends, which lost 1 base and 4 bases, there was a span of 10 bases. The CDR3 spans 14 residues. CDR3 region: CASSQGGRFYGYTF. The CDR3 coding sequence is TGTGCCAGCAGCCAAGGGGGGCGCTTCTATGGCTACACCTTC.

This CDR3 reads CASRESGRAGETQYF. The CDR3 coding sequence is TGTGCCAGCAGGGAAAGCGGGAGGGCAGGAGAGACCCAGTACTTC. The genes are TRBV5-4 and TRBJ2-5; 10 bases agree with TRBD2. The germline V gene has CDR1 SGHNT and CDR2 YYREEE (reference sequence). The CDR3 contains 15 residues. Losses at the gene ends were 5 bases for V and 4 bases for J; bases not matched to a gene: 8.

Notes on this clone: Other DNA sequences of this sample code for an identical CDR3. The J gene is TRBJ2-1, the V gene TRBV6-5; 10 nucleotides agree with TRBD1. The CDR3 loop spans 14 amino acids. V dropped 6 bases and J dropped 7; count of bases not matched to a gene: 6. Per germline, CDR1 MNHEY and CDR2 SVGAGI. The CDR3 nucleotides are TGTGCCAGCAGCCGGGACAGGGGACGAAATGAGCAGTTCTTC. Amino acids: CASSRDRGRNEQFF.